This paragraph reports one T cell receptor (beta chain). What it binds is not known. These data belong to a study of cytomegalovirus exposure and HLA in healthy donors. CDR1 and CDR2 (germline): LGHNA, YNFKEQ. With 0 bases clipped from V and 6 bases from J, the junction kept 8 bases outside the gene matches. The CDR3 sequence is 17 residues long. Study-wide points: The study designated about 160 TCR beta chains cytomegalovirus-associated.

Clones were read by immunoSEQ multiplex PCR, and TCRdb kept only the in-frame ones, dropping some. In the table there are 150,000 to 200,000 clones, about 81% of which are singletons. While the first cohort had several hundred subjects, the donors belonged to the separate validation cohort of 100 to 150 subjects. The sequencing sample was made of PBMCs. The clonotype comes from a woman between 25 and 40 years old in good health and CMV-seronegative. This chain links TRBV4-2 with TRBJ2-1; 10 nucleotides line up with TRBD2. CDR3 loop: CASSQDFWLAGVNEQFF. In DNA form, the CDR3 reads TGTGCCAGCAGCCAAGATTTTTGGCTAGCGGGAGTCAATGAGCAGTTCTTC.